Sequencing of this T cell receptor beta chain was carried out in a study of blood T cells in healthy people across ages (dated by TCRdb to 2015 to 2017). At the level of the whole study: In model experiments, template switching captured roughly one uniquely barcoded TCR beta cDNA molecule for every two T cells. Age-related changes in TCR beta repertoire diversity were measured in the study by deep sequencing normalized with unique cDNA molecular identifiers. Using the same blood draw, the study looked at two additional independent replicas of 1 million unique cDNA reads for two donors, one aged 18 to 30 and the other aged 80 or older. Four age groups were formed from the donors: young (average 16 years), middle-aged (around 37), aged (more than 55) and long-lived (more than 75).

From the cysteine through the phenylalanine, the CDR3 covers 17 amino acids. Solely the CDR3 DNA is kept, with 51 bases framed from the first base. CDR1 and CDR2 (ENHRY, SYGVKD) derive from the germline V gene. The junction shows trimming of 3 bases on V and 1 base on J, and the gene matches do not reach 8 bases of it. This clonotype was detected only a few times. Its antigen is currently not known. No base qualities exist here, and no much larger clone lies one base off it. The 35 to 40 donors, aged roughly 6 to 90 years, were systemically healthy Caucasian individuals from Russia. Roughly 9 milliliters of peripheral blood were drawn from each donor into EDTA-treated Vacutainer tubes. Ficoll-Paque density-gradient centrifugation was used to isolate PBMCs, with at least 6.5 million per sample. Trizol reagent was used to extract total RNA from the PBMCs, yielding at least 6 micrograms per sample. For every donor, an aliquot of PBMCs went through flow cytometry to measure the percentages of naive CD45RAhigh/CD27high T cells.

Findings and caveats that apply to the study as a whole: Conclusive comparison of naive and antigen-experienced compartments was prevented by the profiling of bulk unsorted PBMCs. The percentage of naive T cells measured by flow cytometry correlated strongly with observed TCR beta diversity. The CMV infection status of donors was not known, potentially confounding age-related changes in expanded clonotypes. Observed TCR beta diversity per million T cells fell roughly linearly with age, and a significant reduction was already apparent by age roughly 40. Compared with the aged group, the long-lived group had more naive CD4+ T cells, fewer expanded clones and increased TCR diversity, suggesting age selection. Estimates of total diversity from one million sequenced T cells were regarded as lower bounds and underestimates.

Library construction relied on 5' RACE. This sample was sequenced with an Illumina HiSeq 2500. A second PCR of about 7 to 12 cycles was run with a J-beta primer mix and a sample-barcoded 5' primer. Each TCR beta cDNA molecule received a unique molecular identifier from a template-switch 5' adaptor carrying 12 random nucleotides. Each sample yielded at least 3 million CDR3-containing paired-end reads. The Mint cDNA synthesis kit, primed by a TRBC-specific oligonucleotide, was used to synthesize first-strand cDNA from all RNA. Following uracil-DNA glycosylase treatment, all cDNA underwent a first 18-cycle PCR with the universal primers M1SS and BC2_uni_R. Turning to the authors' computational methods: For normalization, 1 million high-quality reads were randomly selected from each sample, with every read carrying a distinct molecular identifier. Reads sharing molecular identifiers were discarded rather than binned into consensus sequences. CDR3 identification, clonotype clustering and error correction used MiTCR with a Q25 quality threshold and the strictest error-elimination algorithm. Lower-bound total TCR beta diversity was estimated with a nonparametric unseen species model using Euler transformation. TCRdb redid the processing of the public reads, applying fastp at Q25 and MiXCR, and retained in-frame beta chains. Each CDR3 protein gets just one entry, which takes the most common genes and DNA from the rows behind it. The V and J calls here are based on TCRdb, not the publication. This sample lists more than 1,000,000 distinct CDR3 sequences; about 23% were detected once. The ten most abundant clones make up approximately 0.7% of the sample.

These records were also assigned to another study, of T cells of mothers and their children. The second publication reports: Nine systemically healthy Caucasian individuals served as donors, namely three mothers together with their six children. cDNA synthesis used all of the extracted RNA, with 1.5 ug of RNA in each 15 ul reaction. Sample barcodes and 2-4 random nucleotides were added via the M1S primer in the second PCR. Over 8 million TCR beta CDR3 reads came from each mother, compared with around 3 million reads from each child. TCR recombination output is similarly shaped by thymic selection in related and unrelated pairs, with a minor effect exerted by inherited differences. Related mother-child pairs always showed normalized repertoire overlap that was slightly higher than in unrelated mother-child pairs, though the difference was never significant. With a sensitivity of around 97 clones per million clonotypes, no persistent microchimeric T cell clones were detected. The study used deep NGS to compare TCR beta repertoires of mothers and children, seeking features distinguishing related mother-child pairs from unrelated individuals. The mean age was approximately 41 +/- 4 years for the mothers and approximately 11 +/- 4 years for the children. After adapter ligation with NEBNext reagents, the libraries were sequenced on Illumina HiSeq 2000 with 100+100 nt paired-end reads. Mother and child libraries were prepared a month apart and sequenced in separate runs to prevent cross-contamination. For each donor, between about 450,000 and 2,300,000 distinct TCR beta clonotypes were identified. Naive TCR beta clonotypes were estimated from low-frequency clonotypes matched to each donor's FACS-determined naive share, without sorting.

Source material: blood. This receptor was taken from a girl aged 2 to 9 in good health. The rearrangement combines TRBV10-3 with TRBJ2-5; a stretch of 10 junction bases matches TRBD2. The CDR3: CAISDPPRTSGQETQYF. In nucleotides, the sequence is TGTGCCATCAGTGACCCCCCTCGGACTAGCGGCCAAGAGACCCAGTACTTC.